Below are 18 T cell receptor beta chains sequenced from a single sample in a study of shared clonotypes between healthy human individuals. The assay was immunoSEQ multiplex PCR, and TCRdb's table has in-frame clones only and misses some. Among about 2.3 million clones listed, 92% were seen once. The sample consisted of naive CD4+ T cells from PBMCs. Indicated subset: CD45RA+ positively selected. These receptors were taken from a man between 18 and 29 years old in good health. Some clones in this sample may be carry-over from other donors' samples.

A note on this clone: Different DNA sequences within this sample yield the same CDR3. CDR3 bases: TGCGCCAGCAGCCGCGGACTAGCTGGTGAGCAGTTCTTC. This gives the protein CASSRGLAGEQFF. This sequence joins TRBV5-1 and TRBJ2-1, with 8 bases that match TRBD2. The V and J ends lost 4 bases and 9 bases, in that order; junction bases with no gene match: 6. In germline, CDR1 is SGHRS, CDR2 YFSETQ. The CDR3 contains 13 residues.

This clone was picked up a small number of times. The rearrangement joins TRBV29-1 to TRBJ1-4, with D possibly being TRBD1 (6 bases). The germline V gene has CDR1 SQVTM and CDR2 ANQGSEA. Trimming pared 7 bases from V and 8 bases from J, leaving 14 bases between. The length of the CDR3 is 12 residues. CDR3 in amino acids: CSAMTGDEKLFF. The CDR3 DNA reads TGCAGCGCTATGACAGGAGACGAAAAACTGTTTTTT. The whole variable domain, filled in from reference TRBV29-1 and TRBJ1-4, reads SAVISQKPSRDICQRGTSLTIQCQVDSQVTMMFWYRQQPGQSLTLIATANQGSEATYESGFVIDKFPISRPNLTFSTLTVSNMSPEDSSIYLCSAMTGDEKLFFGSGTQLSVL.

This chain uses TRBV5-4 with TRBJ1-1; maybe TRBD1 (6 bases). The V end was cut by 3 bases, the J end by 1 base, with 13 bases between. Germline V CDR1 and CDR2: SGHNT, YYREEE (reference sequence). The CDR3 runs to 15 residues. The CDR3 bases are TGTGCCAGCAGCTGGGCAAAACAGGGGAACACTGAAGCTTTCTTT. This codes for CASSWAKQGNTEAFF.

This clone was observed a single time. The CDR3 protein is CASSLGLAGRADEQFF. CDR3 bases: TGTGCCAGCAGCTTAGGGCTAGCGGGGCGAGCGGATGAGCAGTTCTTC. The chain carries TRBV7-2 and TRBJ2-1; 9 nucleotides match TRBD2. The germline V gene encodes CDR1 SGHTA and CDR2 FQGNSA. The V gene end was trimmed by 1 base and the J gene end by 8 bases; junction bases not matched to a gene: 9. The CDR3 loop spans 16 amino acids.

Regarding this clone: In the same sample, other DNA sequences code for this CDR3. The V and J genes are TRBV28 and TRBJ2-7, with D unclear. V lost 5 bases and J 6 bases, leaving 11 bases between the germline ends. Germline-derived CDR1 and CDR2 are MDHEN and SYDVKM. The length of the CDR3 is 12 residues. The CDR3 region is CASSLGSAEQYF. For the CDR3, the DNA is TGTGCCAGCAGTCTAGGGTCCGCCGAGCAGTACTTC.

The CDR3 here is CASSMTVRGIDGYTF. CDR3 bases: TGTGCCAGCTCCATGACAGTAAGGGGAATTGATGGCTACACCTTC. This rearrangement joins TRBV6-4 to TRBJ1-2; maybe TRBD1 (5 bases). V shed 8 bases and J shed 6 bases, with 22 bases lying between them. The V gene's germline CDR1 is MRHNA and CDR2 SNTAGT. This CDR3 is built from 15 residues.

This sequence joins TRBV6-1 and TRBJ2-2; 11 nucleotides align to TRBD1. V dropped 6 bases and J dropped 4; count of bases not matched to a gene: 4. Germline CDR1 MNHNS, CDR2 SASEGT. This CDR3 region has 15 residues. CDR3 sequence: CASSWDRGATGELFF. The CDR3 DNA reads TGTGCCAGCAGCTGGGACAGGGGGGCCACCGGGGAGCTGTTTTTT.

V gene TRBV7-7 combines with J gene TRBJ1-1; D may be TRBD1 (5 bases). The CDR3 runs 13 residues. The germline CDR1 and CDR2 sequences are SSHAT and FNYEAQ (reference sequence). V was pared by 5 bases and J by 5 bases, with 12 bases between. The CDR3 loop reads CASSRIRGTEAFF. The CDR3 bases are TGTGCCAGCAGCAGGATTCGGGGGACTGAAGCTTTCTTT. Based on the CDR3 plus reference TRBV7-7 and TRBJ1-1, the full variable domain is GAGVSQSPRYKVTKRGQDVTLRCDPISSHATLYWYQQALGQGPEFLTYFNYEAQPDKSGLPSDRFSAERPEGSISTLTIQRTEQRDSAMYRCASSRIRGTEAFFGQGTRLTVV.

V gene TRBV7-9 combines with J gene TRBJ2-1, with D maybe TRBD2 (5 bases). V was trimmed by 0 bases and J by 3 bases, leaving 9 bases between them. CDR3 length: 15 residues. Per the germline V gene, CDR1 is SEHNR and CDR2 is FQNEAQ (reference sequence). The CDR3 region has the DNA TGTGCCAGCAGCTTAGCGGGAGTTATCTACAATGAGCAGTTCTTC. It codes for CASSLAGVIYNEQFF. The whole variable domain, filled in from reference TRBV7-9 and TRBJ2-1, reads DTGVSQNPRHKITKRGQNVTFRCDPISEHNRLYWYRQTLGQGPEFLTYFQNEAQLEKSRLLSDRFSAERPKGSFSTLEIQRTEQGDSAMYLCASSLAGVIYNEQFFGPGTRLTVL.

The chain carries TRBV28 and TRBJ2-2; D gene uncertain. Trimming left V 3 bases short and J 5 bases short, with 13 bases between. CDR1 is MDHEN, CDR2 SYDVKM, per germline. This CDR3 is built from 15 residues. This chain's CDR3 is CASSLTTLGTGELFF. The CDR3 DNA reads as TGTGCCAGCAGTTTGACAACGTTGGGAACCGGGGAGCTGTTTTTT.

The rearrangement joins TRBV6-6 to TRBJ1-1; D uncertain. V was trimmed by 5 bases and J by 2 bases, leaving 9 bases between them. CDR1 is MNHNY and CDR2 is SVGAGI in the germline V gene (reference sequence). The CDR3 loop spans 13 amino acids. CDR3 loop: CASSPGVNTEAFF. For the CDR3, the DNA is TGTGCCAGCAGTCCCGGGGTAAACACTGAAGCTTTCTTT.

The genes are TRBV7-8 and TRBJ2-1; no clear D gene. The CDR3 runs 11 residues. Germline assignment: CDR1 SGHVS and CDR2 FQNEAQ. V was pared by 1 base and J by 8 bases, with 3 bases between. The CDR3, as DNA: TGTGCCAGCAGCTTAGTGGATGAGCAGTTCTTC. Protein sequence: CASSLVDEQFF.

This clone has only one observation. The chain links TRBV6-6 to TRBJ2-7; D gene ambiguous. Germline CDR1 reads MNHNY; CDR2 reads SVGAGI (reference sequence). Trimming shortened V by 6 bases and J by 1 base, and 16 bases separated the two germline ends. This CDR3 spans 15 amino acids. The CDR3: CASRTSQLMSYEQYF. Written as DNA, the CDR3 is TGTGCCAGCAGGACTTCACAGTTGATGTCCTACGAGCAGTACTTC.

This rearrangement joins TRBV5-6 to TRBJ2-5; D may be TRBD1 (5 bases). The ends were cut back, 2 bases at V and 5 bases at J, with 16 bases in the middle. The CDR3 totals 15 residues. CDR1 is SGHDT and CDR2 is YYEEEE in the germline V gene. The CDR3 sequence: CASSLKVARVETQYF. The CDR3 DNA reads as TGTGCCAGCAGCTTAAAAGTGGCCAGGGTGGAGACCCAGTACTTC.

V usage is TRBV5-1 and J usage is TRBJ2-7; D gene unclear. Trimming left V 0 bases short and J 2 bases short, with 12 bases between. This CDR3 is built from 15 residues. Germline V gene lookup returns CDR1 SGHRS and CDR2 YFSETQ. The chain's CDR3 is CASSLDWDGPYEQYF. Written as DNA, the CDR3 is TGCGCCAGCAGCTTGGATTGGGATGGCCCCTACGAGCAGTACTTC.

The CDR3 spells CASSQGTSGRLGSYEQYF. For the CDR3, the DNA is TGCGCCAGCAGCCAAGGGACTAGCGGGAGATTGGGCTCCTACGAGCAGTACTTC. The V call is TRBV4-1, the J call TRBJ2-7, with 13 bases that match TRBD2. Germline V gene data show CDR1 as MGHRA and CDR2 as YSYEKL. This CDR3 is built from 18 residues. The trim removed 1 base at V and 0 bases at J, leaving 6 bases unmatched.

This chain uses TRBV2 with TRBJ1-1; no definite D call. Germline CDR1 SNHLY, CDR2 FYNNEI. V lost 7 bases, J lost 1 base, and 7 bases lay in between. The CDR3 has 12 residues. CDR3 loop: CASNRQNTEAFF. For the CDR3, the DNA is TGTGCCAGCAATAGACAGAACACTGAAGCTTTCTTT.

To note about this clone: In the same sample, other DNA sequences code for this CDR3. CDR3 coding DNA: TGTGCCAGCAGCTTAGGTGCAGATACGCAGTATTTT. Its protein product is CASSLGADTQYF. The V call is TRBV7-2, the J call TRBJ2-3, with D hard to call. V was clipped by 1 base and J by 4 bases, with 3 bases between them. This CDR3 spans 12 amino acids. Looked up from germline, CDR1 is SGHTA and CDR2 is FQGNSA.